The 26 T cell receptor beta chains reported below all come from one sample, sequenced in a study of response to subunit inactivated influenza vaccine. TCRdb called the RT-PCR reads again in MiXCR, with one record for every CDR3 protein. The sample consists of over 750,000 distinct CDR3 sequences, 21% of them appearing once. Material: PBMCs from blood, obtained roughly 5 days after vaccination. The receptors stem from a man in his forties or fifties who received an inactivated influenza vaccine.

V and J are TRBV11-2 and TRBJ2-7; D is possibly TRBD1 (5 bases). Trimming left V 1 base short and J 1 base short, with 8 bases between. CDR1 SGHAT and CDR2 FQNNGV come from the germline V gene. The CDR3 is 14 amino acids. CDR3 coding DNA: TGTGCCAGCAGCTTAGCAGGGAAATCCTACGAGCAGTACTTC. Protein: CASSLAGKSYEQYF.

This clonotype was observed a few times. The chain recombines TRBV28 with TRBJ2-7; D is unclear. Germline CDR1 MDHEN, CDR2 SYDVKM. The CDR3 loop spans 12 amino acids. Trimming cost V 2 bases and J 6 bases, with 8 bases left between them. The CDR3 DNA reads as TGTGCCAGCAGTTTAACCCTCATCGAGCAGTACTTC. This sequence encodes CASSLTLIEQYF.

This clonotype was seen only once. The chain joins TRBV4-3 to TRBJ1-2, with D possibly being TRBD1 (5 bases). This CDR3 has 15 residues. The V gene lost 1 base and the J gene lost 4 bases, with 13 bases spanning the gap. Germline V gives CDR1 LGHNA, CDR2 YSLEER. The DNA of the CDR3 is TGCGCCAGCAGCCAAGTGTCGGGACCGCCCTATGGCTACACCTTC. Translated: CASSQVSGPPYGYTF.

V usage is TRBV12-3 or TRBV12-4 and J usage is TRBJ2-2, with unresolved D. The CDR3 sequence is 14 residues long. Trimming removed 3 bases from V and 7 bases from J, with 12 bases in between. The CDR3 is CASSFTRVGGELFF. CDR3 in DNA: TGTGCCAGCAGTTTTACACGGGTCGGCGGGGAGCTGTTTTTT.

This clonotype has only a few counts. This chain joins TRBV10-3 and TRBJ2-5; TRBD1 matches 8 bases. V shed 4 bases, J shed 9 bases, and the junction held 13 bases outside the gene matches. Germline V gene lookup returns CDR1 ENHRY and CDR2 SYGVKD. The length of the CDR3 is 15 residues. DNA for the CDR3: TGTGCCATCAGTGGCCCCCATTCGACAGGGGAGGCCCAGTACTTC. Translating gives CAISGPHSTGEAQYF.

This clonotype was counted between two and nine times. The V and J genes are TRBV7-2 and TRBJ2-3; TRBD2 matches at 11 bases. This CDR3 comprises 16 residues. Germline CDR1 is SGHTA and CDR2 is FQGNSA. The V segment lost 7 bases and the J segment 1 base; nucleotides outside the gene matches: 7. The CDR3 here is CASTVIAGGGTDTQYF. The CDR3, as DNA: TGTGCCAGCACCGTTATAGCGGGGGGGGGCACAGATACGCAGTATTTT.

The table lists this clonotype with a few counts. The rearrangement joins TRBV4-2 to TRBJ2-5; no reliable D call. V lost 1 base and J 0 bases, leaving 18 bases between the germline ends. Germline CDR1 is LGHNA and CDR2 is YNFKEQ. This CDR3 has 18 residues. CDR3 in amino acids: CASSQGVSPIWYQETQYF. DNA for the CDR3: TGTGCCAGCAGCCAAGGGGTCTCCCCTATTTGGTACCAAGAGACCCAGTACTTC.

The genes are TRBV5-1 and TRBJ2-5; D is perhaps TRBD1 or TRBD2 (6 bases each). The V end was cut by 4 bases, the J end by 1 base, with 11 bases between. This CDR3 contains 14 residues. Looked up from germline, CDR1 is SGHRS and CDR2 is YFSETQ. This CDR3 is CASSPGAAQETQYF. CDR3 DNA sequence: TGCGCCAGCAGCCCGGGGGCGGCCCAAGAGACCCAGTACTTC.

This clonotype was counted a few times. The V gene is TRBV6-1, the J gene TRBJ1-6; 7 bases fit TRBD1. The trim removed 8 bases at V and 10 bases at J, leaving 14 bases unmatched. The CDR3 runs to 15 residues. Per the germline V gene, CDR1 is MNHNS and CDR2 is SASEGT. The CDR3 here is CASSPGTGVESPLHF. The DNA of the CDR3 is TGTGCCAGCTCTCCTGGTACAGGGGTCGAATCACCCCTCCACTTT.

This clonotype was found a few times. The chain has TRBV29-1 and TRBJ2-3, with TRBD2 matching 8 bases. Per germline, CDR1 SQVTM and CDR2 ANQGSEA. This CDR3 is built from 15 residues. J lost 2 bases, V lost 1 base, and 5 bases had no gene match. The CDR3 nucleotides are TGCAGCGTTGAAGGAACTAGCGGTTTCACAGATACGCAGTATTTT. This encodes CSVEGTSGFTDTQYF.

The chain joins TRBV6-1 to TRBJ2-3; D is possibly TRBD2 (6 bases). V was trimmed by 6 bases and J by 0 bases, leaving 16 bases between them. The length of the CDR3 is 16 residues. Germline lookup yields CDR1 MNHNS and CDR2 SASEGT. This chain's CDR3 is CASSQVRRASTDTQYF. CDR3 bases: TGTGCCAGCAGCCAGGTCCGGAGGGCTAGCACAGATACGCAGTATTTT.

This chain joins TRBV4-3 and TRBJ2-3; 11 positions agree with TRBD2. CDR3 length: 20 amino acids. Germline V lookup: CDR1 LGHNA, CDR2 YSLEER. V lost 0 bases, J lost 0 bases, and 11 bases stayed unmatched. The CDR3, as DNA: TGCGCCAGCAGCCAAGAATTGTGGCTAGCGGGGGGCGATAGCACAGATACGCAGTATTTT. Its protein is CASSQELWLAGGDSTDTQYF.

Only a few counts were recorded for this clonotype. This chain joins TRBV4-2 and TRBJ1-2, with D maybe TRBD1 (5 bases). The CDR3 contains 15 residues. V lost 1 base and J 4 bases, leaving 13 bases between the germline ends. In germline, CDR1 is LGHNA, CDR2 YNFKEQ. The CDR3 DNA is TGTGCCAGCAGCCAAGGGGCCCGGGGGGTCTATGGCTACACCTTC. Translation gives CASSQGARGVYGYTF.

The V gene is TRBV9, the J gene TRBJ1-1; D is undetermined. Germline V gene data show CDR1 as SGDLS and CDR2 as YYNGEE. Trimming left V 4 bases short and J 4 bases short, with 17 bases between. The CDR3 length is 15 residues. The CDR3 bases are TGTGCCAGCAGCAAAGCGGTAGGGTCGGGCACTGAAGCTTTCTTT. This gives the protein CASSKAVGSGTEAFF.

There are a few counts of this clonotype. CDR3 coding DNA: TGCAGTGCTAGAATACGCGCCAAAAACATTCAGTACTTC. This gives the protein CSARIRAKNIQYF. The gene calls are TRBV20-1 and TRBJ2-4; no clear D. V gave up 2 bases and J gave up 1 base, with 6 bases separating them. Germline CDR1 is DFQATT and CDR2 is SNEGSKA (reference sequence). The CDR3 is 13 amino acids.

The genes are TRBV12-5 and TRBJ2-7, with D tentatively TRBD2 (7 bases). The germline V gene has CDR1 LGHNT and CDR2 FRNRAP. V dropped 7 bases and J dropped 1 base, with 17 bases sitting between them. This CDR3 spans 15 amino acids. The CDR3: CASARGAGESYEQYF. In nucleotides, the CDR3 is TGTGCTAGTGCCCGGGGGGCGGGGGAGTCCTACGAGCAGTACTTC. Full variable domain (remainder filled in from reference TRBV12-5 and TRBJ2-7): DARVTQTPRHKVTEMGQEVTMRCQPILGHNTVFWYRQTMMQGLELLAYFRNRAPLDDSGMPKDRFSAEMPDATLATLKIQPSEPRDSAVYFCASARGAGESYEQYFGPGTRLTVT.

This clonotype appeared a few times. The genes are TRBV11-2 and TRBJ1-4; a possible D gene is TRBD1 (5 bases). V was shortened by 0 bases and J by 7 bases, with 12 bases between the two germline ends. Germline V gene lookup returns CDR1 SGHAT and CDR2 FQNNGV. The CDR3 contains 15 residues. The CDR3 DNA follows: TGTGCCAGCAGCTTAGATCGGCACAGGATTGAAAAACTGTTTTTT. Amino acids: CASSLDRHRIEKLFF.

This clonotype has only a few counts. The V call is TRBV11-2, the J call TRBJ2-3; the D is unclear. Germline V gene sequence: CDR1 SGHAT, CDR2 FQNNGV. The CDR3 length is 16 residues. V shed 4 bases and J shed 2 bases, with 16 bases lying between them. CDR3 DNA sequence: TGTGCCAGCAGCTCTGGAGCGTCCATCTTCACAGATACGCAGTATTTT. This translates into CASSSGASIFTDTQYF.

The genes are TRBV12-3 or TRBV12-4 and TRBJ2-5; 15 bases match TRBD2. V dropped 6 bases and J dropped 2; count of bases not matched to a gene: 1. The CDR3 is 15 residues long. CDR3 sequence reads: CASRGTSGGQETQYF. The CDR3 DNA is TGTGCCAGCAGAGGGACTAGCGGGGGGCAAGAGACCCAGTACTTC.

This clonotype was observed a handful of times. The rearrangement joins TRBV29-1 to TRBJ2-5; D uncertain. CDR1 is SQVTM, CDR2 ANQGSEA, per germline. V gave up 2 bases and J gave up 1 base, with 14 bases separating them. The CDR3 is 15 amino acids. CDR3 sequence: CSVELGMGSQETQYF. The CDR3 region has the DNA TGCAGCGTTGAATTGGGGATGGGCAGCCAAGAGACCCAGTACTTC.

The sample holds many counts of this clonotype. The gene calls are TRBV5-1 and TRBJ2-7; D unresolved. The CDR3 has 14 residues. CDR1 is SGHRS, CDR2 YFSETQ, per germline. Trimming took off 1 base at V and 4 bases at J, with 12 bases between the two ends. CDR3 sequence reads: CASSLKVGLYEQYF. The CDR3, as DNA: TGCGCCAGCAGCTTGAAGGTGGGGTTATACGAGCAGTACTTC. The variable domain in full, with the rest retrieved from reference TRBV5-1 and TRBJ2-7, is KAGVTQTPRYLIKTRGQQVTLSCSPISGHRSVSWYQQTPGQGLQFLFEYFSETQRNKGNFPGRFSGRQFSNSRSEMNVSTLELGDSALYLCASSLKVGLYEQYFGPGTRLTVT.

This clonotype was seen only a few times. This chain joins TRBV12-3 or TRBV12-4 and TRBJ2-1; 7 bases are shared with TRBD1. CDR3 length equals 15 residues. V was pared by 6 bases and J by 4 bases, with 9 bases of the junction left unmatched. The CDR3 bases are TGTGCCAGCAGCCACCCGGGACAGCCTTACAATGAGCAGTTCTTC. Amino acid sequence: CASSHPGQPYNEQFF.

This clonotype was counted a few times. This chain uses TRBV6-1 with TRBJ1-2, with 8 nucleotides matching TRBD1. V shed 6 bases, J shed 2 bases, and the junction held 8 bases outside the gene matches. The CDR3 is 15 residues long. The germline V gene encodes CDR1 MNHNS and CDR2 SASEGT. For the CDR3, the DNA is TGTGCCAGCAGGGACAGGGAAACCTCCAACTATGGCTACACCTTC. This translates into CASRDRETSNYGYTF.

This clonotype was detected a few times. The chain couples TRBV12-3 or TRBV12-4 to TRBJ1-2, with no clear D. V shed 8 bases and J shed 8 bases, with 12 bases lying between them. The length of the CDR3 is 11 residues. The CDR3: CASQWAGGYTF. The CDR3 coding sequence is TGTGCCAGCCAGTGGGCGGGGGGCTACACCTTC.

The V gene is TRBV3-1, the J gene TRBJ2-5; possibly TRBD2 for D (5 bases). The CDR3 runs 13 residues. V was pared by 6 bases and J by 4 bases, with 12 bases between. Germline V gene data show CDR1 as LGHDT and CDR2 as YNNKEL (reference sequence). Written as DNA, the CDR3 is TGTGCCAGCAGTCGAACTAGGAGAGAGACCCAGTACTTC. This encodes CASSRTRRETQYF.

In this sample, this clonotype turned up many times. The chain recombines TRBV12-3 or TRBV12-4 with TRBJ1-5; D is ambiguous. V was shortened by 1 base and J by 9 bases, with 4 bases between the two germline ends. The CDR3 is made up of 11 amino acids. This CDR3 reads CASSLGGPQHF. In nucleotides, the CDR3 is TGTGCCAGCAGTTTAGGCGGGCCCCAGCATTTT.